This TCR beta chain was obtained from a study of shared clonotypes between healthy human individuals. Study in general: Ranging from 18 to 49 in age, donors were a couple of women and three men.

Naive CD8 isolation took CD45RO-negative cells positively selected for CCR7 and excluded terminally differentiated effector memory CD45RA+ cells. Assay: immunoSEQ multiplex PCR; the TCRdb copy retains only in-frame clones and omits some. The table lists some 600,000 clones, around 96% of them singletons. V was shortened by 6 bases and J by 6 bases, with 14 bases between the two germline ends. The germline V gene has CDR1 GTSNPN and CDR2 SVGIG (reference sequence). This CDR3 comprises 13 residues. The V call is TRBV30, the J call TRBJ2-2; D might be TRBD1 (6 bases). Specimen: naive CD8+ T cells sorted from blood. This TCR was sampled from a woman aged 30 to 39 in good health. The CDR3 DNA reads TGTGCCTGCTCGGACAGTGGAGCCGGGGAGCTGTTTTTT. It codes for CACSDSGAGELFF.